This record looks at one T cell receptor (beta chain) sequence and its context. There are 17 residues in the CDR3. Germline loops: CDR1 SGHTA, CDR2 FQGTGA. V lost 4 bases and J lost 0, with 19 bases in between. The data belong to a study of technical replicates of blood from a few donors. Sequencing was performed with immunoSEQ multiplex PCR; in TCRdb, only in-frame clones are kept and a portion is missing. The sample includes tens of thousands of clones, roughly 94% seen only once; the top ten take about 0.37%. J is TRBJ2-7 and V is TRBV7-3; a weak D match, TRBD2 (7 bases). The sequenced material came from T cells isolated from PBMCs. The receptor's source is a human donor in good health. The CDR3 region has the DNA TGTGCCAGCAGCTCCCGGGGAGGGGGAACCCTCTCCTACGAGCAGTACTTC. Amino acid sequence: CASSSRGGGTLSYEQYF.